This T cell receptor beta chain was captured by sequencing in a study of neoadjuvant anti-PD-1 for oral cavity cancer. Study overall: Patients without progression received a fourth nivolumab dose around day 43, then surgical resection on days 50-56.

These newly diagnosed stage II-IVA oral cavity squamous cell carcinoma patients had no prior systemic or radiation treatment. V was pared by 4 bases and J by 7 bases, with 3 bases of the junction left unmatched. Germline lookup yields CDR1 SGHNT and CDR2 YENEEA. The CDR3 has 14 residues. TCRdb's table, derived via immunoSEQ multiplex PCR, lists solely in-frame clones and lacks some. Among roughly 13,000 clones listed, roughly two thirds were seen once. The V call is TRBV11-3, the J call TRBJ2-1; TRBD2 matches at 11 bases. The sample consisted of PBMCs, taken before nivolumab (anti-PD-1) treatment. The source of this sequence is a person aged 35-80 years with oral cavity squamous cell carcinoma. CDR3 protein: CASSSASGRNEQFF. The CDR3, as DNA: TGTGCCAGCAGCTCGGCTAGCGGGAGGAATGAGCAGTTCTTC.